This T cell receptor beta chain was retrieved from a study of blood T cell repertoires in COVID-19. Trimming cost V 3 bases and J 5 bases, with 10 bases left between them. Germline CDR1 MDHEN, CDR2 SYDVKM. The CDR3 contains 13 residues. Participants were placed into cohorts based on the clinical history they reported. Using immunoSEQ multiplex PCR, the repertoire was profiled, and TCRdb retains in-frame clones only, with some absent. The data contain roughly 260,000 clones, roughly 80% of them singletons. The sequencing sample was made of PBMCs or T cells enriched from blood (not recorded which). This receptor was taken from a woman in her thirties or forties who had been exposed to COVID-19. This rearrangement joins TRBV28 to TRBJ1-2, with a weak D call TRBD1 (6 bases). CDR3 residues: CASSFHRVYGYTF. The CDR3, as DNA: TGTGCCAGCAGTTTTCACAGGGTATATGGCTACACCTTC.